Listed below are T cell receptor beta chains from one sample, sequenced in a study of OX40 agonist ivuxolimab in advanced cancers. This table comes from immunoSEQ multiplex PCR, and its TCRdb copy is limited to in-frame clones, with some not included. Counted here are tens of thousands of clones, roughly 86% occurring once; the ten biggest clones make up roughly 10%. The sample here was CD4+ or CD8+ T cells sorted from blood, taken in a trial of the OX40 agonist ivuxolimab. The receptors derive from an adult with an advanced solid tumor such as melanoma, head and neck, liver or kidney cancer. The CDR3 runs from the conserved cysteine through the conserved F or W. A D gene is named only where the DNA matches it firmly. Size values are once, few and many counts, or a class for expanded clones, and some rows have none.

j_call | v_call | d_call | clone_size | cdr3_aa | cdr3_nt
TRBJ2-1 | TRBV9 | - | - | CASSVAGVTYNEQFF | TGTGCCAGCAGCGTAGCGGGAGTTACCTACAATGAGCAGTTCTTC
TRBJ2-3 | TRBV9 | TRBD2 | - | CASSPRRGGALTDTQYF | TGTGCCAGCTCTCCTAGACGCGGGGGGGCTCTGACAGATACGCAGTATTTT
TRBJ1-6 | TRBV19 | - | - | CASSKGGNSPLHF | TGTGCCAGTAGTAAAGGGGGTAATTCACCCCTCCACTTT
TRBJ2-7 | TRBV5-6 | - | - | CASSRVAGPNEQYF | TGTGCCAGCAGCCGAGTAGCAGGGCCCAACGAGCAGTACTTC
TRBJ2-2 | TRBV19 | - | - | CASSIDLEELFF | TGTGCCAGTAGTATAGATCTGGAGGAGCTGTTTTTT
TRBJ2-3 | TRBV9 | - | once | CASSVEGTIDTQYF | TGTGCCAGCAGCGTAGAAGGTACTATAGATACGCAGTATTTT
TRBJ2-4 | TRBV27 | - | many | CASSLTQWGNIQYF | TGTGCCAGCAGTCTGACCCAATGGGGGAACATTCAGTACTTC
TRBJ1-1 | TRBV7-2 | - | - | CASSPDRGAEAFF | TGTGCCAGCAGCCCAGATCGGGGGGCTGAAGCTTTCTTT
TRBJ2-7 | TRBV15 | TRBD2 | - | CATSRGSSGGEEQYF | TGTGCCACCAGCAGAGGGTCCAGCGGGGGTGAAGAGCAGTACTTC
TRBJ2-7 | TRBV27 | - | - | CASSLSRFYEQYF | TGTGCCAGCAGTTTATCCAGGTTCTACGAGCAGTACTTC
TRBJ1-4 | TRBV2 | TRBD1 | - | CASSHGTGYEKLFF | TGTGCCAGCAGTCACGGGACAGGGTACGAAAAACTGTTTTTT
TRBJ2-3 | TRBV28 | TRBD1 | - | CASSLGQGGTDTQYF | TGTGCCAGCAGTTTGGGACAGGGTGGCACAGATACGCAGTATTTT
TRBJ1-5 | TRBV6-5 | - | once | CASSYLGSNQPQHF | TGTGCCAGCAGTTATTTAGGGAGCAATCAGCCCCAGCATTTT
TRBJ2-5 | TRBV7-9 | - | - | CASREPLQETQYF | TGTGCCAGCAGGGAGCCGCTCCAAGAGACCCAGTACTTC
TRBJ2-2 | TRBV6-7 | - | once | CASSPPWGTGELFF | TGTGCCAGCAGTCCCCCTTGGGGTACCGGGGAGCTGTTTTTT
TRBJ2-2 | TRBV7-6 | TRBD1 | - | CASTRGQLNTGELFF | TGTGCCAGTACGAGGGGGCAGCTGAACACCGGGGAGCTGTTTTTT
TRBJ2-1 | TRBV5-5 | - | once | CASSFGRAGFRLSYNEQFF | TGTGCCAGCAGCTTTGGGCGAGCGGGCTTCCGCCTCTCCTACAATGAGCAGTTCTTC
TRBJ2-1 | TRBV5-4 | TRBD2 | - | CASSKWGTSGMGEQFF | TGTGCCAGCAGCAAGTGGGGGACTAGCGGGATGGGTGAGCAGTTCTTC
TRBJ2-1 | TRBV29-1 | TRBD2 | - | CSVEGGGNEQFF | TGCAGCGTTGAAGGCGGGGGAAATGAGCAGTTCTTC
TRBJ1-5 | TRBV4-1 | - | - | CASSQRTGSNQPQHF | TGCGCCAGCAGCCAACGGACGGGAAGCAATCAGCCCCAGCATTTT
TRBJ2-1 | TRBV27 | - | - | CASSLLGRDNEQFF | TGTGCCAGCAGTTTACTGGGAAGGGACAATGAGCAGTTCTTC
TRBJ2-3 | TRBV9 | - | - | CASSPQQGPWDTQYF | TGTGCCAGCAGCCCTCAGCAGGGACCATGGGATACGCAGTATTTT
TRBJ1-1 | TRBV5-4 | - | - | CASFRSEGNTEAFF | TGTGCCAGTTTTCGGAGCGAGGGGAACACTGAAGCTTTCTTT
TRBJ2-1 | TRBV10-3 | TRBD2 | - | CATQRGLAGEQFF | TGTGCCACTCAGAGGGGACTAGCAGGGGAGCAGTTCTTC
TRBJ1-1 | TRBV5-1 | - | - | CASSLGQGWTEAFF | TGCGCCAGCAGCTTGGGGCAGGGTTGGACTGAAGCTTTCTTT
TRBJ2-5 | TRBV2 | - | - | CAIRSPETQYF | TGTGCCATCCGAAGCCCGGAGACCCAGTACTTC
TRBJ1-1 | TRBV7-2 | - | - | CASSFSRGLNTEAFF | TGTGCCAGCAGCTTTTCTCGCGGATTGAACACTGAAGCTTTCTTT
TRBJ2-2 | TRBV7-6 | TRBD1 | - | CASSLVGDRFTGELFF | TGTGCCAGCAGCTTAGTTGGGGACAGATTCACCGGGGAGCTGTTTTTT
TRBJ1-1 | TRBV10-2 | - | - | CASGPLGAEAFF | TGCGCCAGCGGCCCACTAGGAGCTGAAGCTTTCTTT
TRBJ2-5 | TRBV7-6 | - | - | CASSRAMETQYF | TGTGCCAGCAGCCGAGCCATGGAGACCCAGTACTTC
TRBJ2-7 | TRBV5-1 | - | - | CASSLTAGAEQYF | TGCGCCAGCAGCTTGACCGCAGGGGCCGAGCAGTACTTC
TRBJ2-1 | TRBV7-8 | TRBD2 | - | CASSLLPRLAPSSYNEQFF | TGTGCCAGCAGCTTGTTGCCCCGACTAGCACCGAGCTCCTACAATGAGCAGTTCTTC
TRBJ1-1 | TRBV28 | - | - | CASSLPPGTVNTEAFF | TGTGCCAGCAGTTTACCACCCGGGACGGTGAACACTGAAGCTTTCTTT
TRBJ2-7 | TRBV7-2 | TRBD2 | - | CASSFTSGGSYEQYF | TGTGCCAGCAGCTTTACTAGCGGGGGTTCCTACGAGCAGTACTTC
TRBJ2-1 | TRBV27 | TRBD1 | - | CASSLLFAGGNEQFF | TGTGCCAGCAGTTTACTCTTTGCAGGGGGCAATGAGCAGTTCTTC
TRBJ2-7 | TRBV7-9 | TRBD2 | - | CASSSGLADSYEQYF | TGTGCCAGCAGCTCCGGACTAGCGGACTCCTACGAGCAGTACTTC
TRBJ2-7 | TRBV7-9 | TRBD1 | - | CASSRQGARETEQYF | TGTGCCAGCAGCAGACAGGGGGCGAGGGAGACCGAGCAGTACTTC
TRBJ1-1 | TRBV9 | - | - | CASSDSKGNFAEAFF | TGTGCCAGCAGCGACTCAAAAGGGAATTTTGCTGAAGCTTTCTTT
TRBJ2-5 | TRBV6-5 | TRBD2 | - | CASSYGGLAEETQYF | TGTGCCAGCAGTTACGGGGGACTAGCGGAAGAGACCCAGTACTTC